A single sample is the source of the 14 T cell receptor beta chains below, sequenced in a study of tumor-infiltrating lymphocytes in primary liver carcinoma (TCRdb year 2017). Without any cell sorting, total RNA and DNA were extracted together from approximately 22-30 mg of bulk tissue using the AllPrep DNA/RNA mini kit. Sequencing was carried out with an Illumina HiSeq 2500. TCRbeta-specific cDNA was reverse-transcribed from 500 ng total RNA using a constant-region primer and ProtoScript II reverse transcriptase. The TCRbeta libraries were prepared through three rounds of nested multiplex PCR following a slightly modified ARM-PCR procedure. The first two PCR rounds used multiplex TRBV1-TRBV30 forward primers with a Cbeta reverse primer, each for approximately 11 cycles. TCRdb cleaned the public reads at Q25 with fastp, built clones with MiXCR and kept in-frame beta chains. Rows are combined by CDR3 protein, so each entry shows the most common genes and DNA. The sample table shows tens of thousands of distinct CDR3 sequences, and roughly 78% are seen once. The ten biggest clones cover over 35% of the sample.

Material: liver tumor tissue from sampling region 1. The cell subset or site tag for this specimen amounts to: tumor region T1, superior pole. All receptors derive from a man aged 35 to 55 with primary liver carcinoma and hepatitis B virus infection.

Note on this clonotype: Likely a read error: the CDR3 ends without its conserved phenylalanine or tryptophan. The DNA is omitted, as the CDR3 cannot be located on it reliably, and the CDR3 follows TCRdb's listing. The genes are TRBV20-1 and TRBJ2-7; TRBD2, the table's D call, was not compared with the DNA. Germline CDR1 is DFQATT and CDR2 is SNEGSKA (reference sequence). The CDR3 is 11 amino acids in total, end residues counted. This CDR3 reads CSARGPSGWCL.

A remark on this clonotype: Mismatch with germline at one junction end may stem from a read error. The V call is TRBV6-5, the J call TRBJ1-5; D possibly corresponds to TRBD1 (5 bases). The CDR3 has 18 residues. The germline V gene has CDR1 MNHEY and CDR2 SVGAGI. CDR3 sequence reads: CVSSYTRLTATSNQPRHF. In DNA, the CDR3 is TGTGTCAGCAGTTATACCCGACTGACAGCCACTAGCAATCAGCCCCGGCATTTT.

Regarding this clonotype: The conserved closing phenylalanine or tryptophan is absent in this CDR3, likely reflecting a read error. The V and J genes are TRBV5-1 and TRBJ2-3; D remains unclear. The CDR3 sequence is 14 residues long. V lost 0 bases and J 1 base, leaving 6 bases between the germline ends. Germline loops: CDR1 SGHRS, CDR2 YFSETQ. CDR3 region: CASSLDSGTDTQYL. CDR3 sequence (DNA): TGCGCCAGCAGCTTGGACTCGGGCACAGATACGCAGTATTTG.

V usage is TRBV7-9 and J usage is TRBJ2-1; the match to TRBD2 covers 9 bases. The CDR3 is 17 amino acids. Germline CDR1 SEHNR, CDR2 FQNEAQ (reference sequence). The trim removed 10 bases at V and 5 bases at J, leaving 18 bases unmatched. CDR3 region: CANRLDRTSAGHNEQFF. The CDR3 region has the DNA TGTGCCAACAGATTAGACAGGACTAGCGCAGGTCACAATGAGCAGTTCTTC. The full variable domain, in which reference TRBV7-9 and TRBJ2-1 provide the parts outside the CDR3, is DTGVSQNPRHKITKRGQNVTFRCDPISEHNRLYWYRQTLGQGPEFLTYFQNEAQLEKSRLLSDRFSAERPKGSFSTLEIQRTEQGDSAMYLCANRLDRTSAGHNEQFFGPGTRLTVL.

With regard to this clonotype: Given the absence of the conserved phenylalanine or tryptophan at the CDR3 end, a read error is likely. The CDR3 here is CASSADLQRSLHL. The CDR3, as DNA: TGTGCCAGCAGTGCGGACCTGCAAAGGTCCCTCCACCTT. V and J are TRBV6-6 and TRBJ1-6, with D unresolved. CDR1 and CDR2 (germline): MNHNY, SVGAGI (reference sequence). This CDR3 has 13 residues. V was pared by 5 bases and J by 14 bases, with 16 bases between.

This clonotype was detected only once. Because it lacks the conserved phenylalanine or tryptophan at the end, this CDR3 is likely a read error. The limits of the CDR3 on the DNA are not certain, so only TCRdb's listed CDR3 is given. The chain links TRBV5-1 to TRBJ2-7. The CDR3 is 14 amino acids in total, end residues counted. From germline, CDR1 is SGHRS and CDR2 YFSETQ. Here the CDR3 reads CASSLDRVVREQYI.

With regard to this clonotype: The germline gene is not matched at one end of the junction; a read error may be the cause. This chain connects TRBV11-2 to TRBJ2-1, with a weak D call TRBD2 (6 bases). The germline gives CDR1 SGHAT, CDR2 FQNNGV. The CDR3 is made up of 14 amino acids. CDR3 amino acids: CVSSLYRLVSVQFF. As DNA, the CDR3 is TGTGTCAGCAGCTTATACCGACTAGTTAGTGTGCAGTTCTTC.

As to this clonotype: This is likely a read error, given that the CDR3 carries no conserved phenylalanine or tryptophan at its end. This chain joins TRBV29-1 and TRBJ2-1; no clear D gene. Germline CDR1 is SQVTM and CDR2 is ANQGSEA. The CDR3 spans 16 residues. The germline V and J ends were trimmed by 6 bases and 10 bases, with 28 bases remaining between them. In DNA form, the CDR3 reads TGCAGCGTCGCCACACTTCGGCCCCGGTCCCGTCAAGAGCAGTTCTAC. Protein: CSVATLRPRSRQEQFY.

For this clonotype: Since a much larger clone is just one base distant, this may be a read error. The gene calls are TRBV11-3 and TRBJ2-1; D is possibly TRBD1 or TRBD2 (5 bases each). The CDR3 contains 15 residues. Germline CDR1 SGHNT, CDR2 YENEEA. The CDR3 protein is CANSLDRGQGAEQFF. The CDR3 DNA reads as TGTGCCAACAGCTTAGATCGGGGCCAGGGTGCTGAGCAGTTCTTC.

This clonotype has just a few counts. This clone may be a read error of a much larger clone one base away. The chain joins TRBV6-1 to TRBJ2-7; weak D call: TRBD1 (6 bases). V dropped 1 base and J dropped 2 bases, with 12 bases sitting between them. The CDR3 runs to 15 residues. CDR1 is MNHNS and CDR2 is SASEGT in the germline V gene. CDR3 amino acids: CASSEGGTLAYEQYF. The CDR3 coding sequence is TGTGCCAGCAGTGAAGGGGGGACATTAGCCTACGAGCAGTACTTC.

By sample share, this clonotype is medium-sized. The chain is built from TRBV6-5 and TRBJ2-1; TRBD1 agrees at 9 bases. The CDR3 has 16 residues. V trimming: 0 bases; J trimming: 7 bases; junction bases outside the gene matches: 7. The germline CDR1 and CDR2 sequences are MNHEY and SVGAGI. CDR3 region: CASSYSTGGPINEQFF. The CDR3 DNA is TGTGCCAGCAGTTACTCGACAGGGGGTCCGATAAATGAGCAGTTCTTC.

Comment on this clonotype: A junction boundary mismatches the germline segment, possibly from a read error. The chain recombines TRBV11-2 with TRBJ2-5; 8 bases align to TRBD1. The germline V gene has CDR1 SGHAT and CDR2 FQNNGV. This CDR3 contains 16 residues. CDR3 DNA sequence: TGTGCCAGCGGCTTAACAGCAGGGGGCTCGGAGGAGACCCAATACTTC. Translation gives CASGLTAGGSEETQYF.

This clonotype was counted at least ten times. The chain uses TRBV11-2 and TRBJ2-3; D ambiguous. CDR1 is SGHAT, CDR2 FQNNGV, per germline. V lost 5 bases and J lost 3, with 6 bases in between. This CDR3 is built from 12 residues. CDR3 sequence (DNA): TGTGCCAGCAGCCGGTGGACAGATACGCAGTATTTT. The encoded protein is CASSRWTDTQYF.

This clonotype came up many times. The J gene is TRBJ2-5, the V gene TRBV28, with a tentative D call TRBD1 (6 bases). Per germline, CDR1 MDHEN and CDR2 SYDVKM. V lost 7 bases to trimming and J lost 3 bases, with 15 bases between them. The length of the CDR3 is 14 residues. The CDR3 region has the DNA TGTGCCAGCAACCCGTCGACAGGAGAAGAGACCCAGTACTTC. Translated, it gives CASNPSTGEETQYF.